The 19 T cell receptor beta chains below come from one sample, sequenced in a study of PD-1 blockade in classical Hodgkin lymphoma. Indicated time point: cycle 4 day 1 (C4D1), after five to seven weeks of nivolumab. Each patient's relapse followed autologous stem cell transplantation, and brentuximab vedotin exposure varied. TCRdb's copy holds only in-frame clones and misses some; the assay was immunoSEQ multiplex PCR. Of 20,000 to 25,000 clones listed, 80% are singletons. The input for sequencing was peripheral blood mononuclear cells (PBMCs), taken before the fourth cycle of nivolumab. These receptors came from a human donor with classical Hodgkin lymphoma.

This clone is a singleton in its sample. J is TRBJ2-7 and V is TRBV9; tentatively, D is TRBD2 (6 bases). Germline loops: CDR1 SGDLS, CDR2 YYNGEE. The CDR3 extends over 14 amino acids. V shed 4 bases and J shed 2 bases, with 13 bases lying between them. The CDR3 nucleotides are TGTGCCAGCAGCACAAGCGGGCCGGCCTACGAGCAGTACTTC. Protein sequence: CASSTSGPAYEQYF.

The chain recombines TRBV5-1 with TRBJ1-2; 7 bases line up with TRBD1. CDR1 is SGHRS, CDR2 YFSETQ, per germline. This CDR3 is built from 14 residues. V lost 4 bases and J lost 0; bases outside the gene matches: 3. CDR3: CASSQGTANYGYTF. CDR3 bases: TGCGCCAGCAGCCAAGGGACAGCTAACTATGGCTACACCTTC.

This clone was counted once. The chain uses TRBV4-1 and TRBJ2-7; D is possibly TRBD1 or TRBD2 (5 bases each). Germline V gives CDR1 MGHRA, CDR2 YSYEKL. V was clipped by 1 base and J by 1 base, with 14 bases between them. CDR3 size: 16 residues. This CDR3 is CASSQGSGLGSYEQYF. DNA of the CDR3: TGCGCCAGCAGCCAAGGATCGGGGCTAGGGTCCTACGAGCAGTACTTC.

The chain is built from TRBV5-4 and TRBJ1-2; the D gene is possibly TRBD1 (6 bases). Trimming cost V 0 bases and J 8 bases, with 20 bases left between them. Germline V gives CDR1 SGHNT, CDR2 YYREEE (reference sequence). This CDR3 has 16 residues. DNA for the CDR3: TGTGCCAGCAGCTTGGACCCCTCGACAGGTCGGGGCGGCTACACCTTC. It encodes CASSLDPSTGRGGYTF.

The V gene is TRBV15, the J gene TRBJ1-2, with 7 positions matching TRBD1. Germline V CDR1 and CDR2: LNHNV, YYDKDF (reference sequence). CDR3 size: 15 residues. Trimming at V came to 1 base and at J to 6 bases, leaving 8 bases not matched to a gene. The CDR3 protein is CATSRGGRGRDGYTF. The CDR3 DNA reads as TGTGCCACCAGCAGAGGGGGAAGGGGGCGAGATGGCTACACCTTC.

Details on this clone: One end of the junction is discordant with germline, which a read error may explain. This chain joins TRBV15 and TRBJ2-1, with D perhaps TRBD1 (6 bases). The CDR3 length is 10 residues. CDR1 is LNHNV, CDR2 YYDKDF, per germline (reference sequence). The CDR3 protein is CATGRGEQFF. Here the CDR3 DNA reads TGTGCCACCGGCAGGGGTGAGCAGTTCTTC. Full variable domain (missing parts from reference TRBV15 and TRBJ2-1): DAMVIQNPRYQVTQFGKPVTLSCSQTLNHNVMYWYQQKSSQAPKLLFHYYDKDFNNEADTPDNFQSRRPNTSFCFLDIRSPGLGDTAMYLCATGRGEQFFGPGTRLTVL.

This clone was recorded once. The chain links TRBV7-9 to TRBJ2-4; TRBD1 matches at 8 bases. After removal of 5 bases from V and 0 bases from J, the junction contained 3 bases not matched to a gene. The CDR3 has 15 amino acids. Germline lookup yields CDR1 SEHNR and CDR2 FQNEAQ (reference sequence). The CDR3 DNA follows: TGTGCCAGCAGCGACAGGGGAACAGCCAAAAACATTCAGTACTTC. Translated: CASSDRGTAKNIQYF. The variable domain in full, completed from reference TRBV7-9 and TRBJ2-4, reads DTGVSQNPRHKITKRGQNVTFRCDPISEHNRLYWYRQTLGQGPEFLTYFQNEAQLEKSRLLSDRFSAERPKGSFSTLEIQRTEQGDSAMYLCASSDRGTAKNIQYFGAGTRLSVL.

This chain links TRBV18 with TRBJ2-3; 10 nucleotides agree with TRBD2. Trimming cost V 4 bases and J 6 bases; bases outside gene matches: 7. This CDR3 has 15 residues. Germline loops: CDR1 KGHSH, CDR2 LQKENI. CDR3 nucleotide sequence: TGTGCCAGCTCACTTTGGACTAGCGGATTCGATACGCAGTATTTT. Its translation is CASSLWTSGFDTQYF.

The chain combines TRBV11-2 with TRBJ2-7; D gene unclear. Germline V gene sequence: CDR1 SGHAT, CDR2 FQNNGV. CDR3 size: 14 residues. Trimming stripped 3 bases from V and 5 bases from J, with 14 bases between. This CDR3 reads CASSLYDPVDEQYF. The DNA of the CDR3 is TGTGCCAGCAGCTTGTATGACCCAGTAGACGAGCAGTACTTC.

The CDR3 DNA reads TGCGCCAGCAGCCTTGACAGGTTCTACAATGAGCAGTTCTTC. Protein product: CASSLDRFYNEQFF. The gene calls are TRBV5-1 and TRBJ2-1, with D perhaps matching TRBD1 (6 bases). This CDR3 contains 14 residues. Germline values: CDR1 SGHRS, CDR2 YFSETQ. The V end was cut by 4 bases, the J end by 3 bases, with 11 bases between. Complete variable domain (other parts from reference TRBV5-1 and TRBJ2-1): KAGVTQTPRYLIKTRGQQVTLSCSPISGHRSVSWYQQTPGQGLQFLFEYFSETQRNKGNFPGRFSGRQFSNSRSEMNVSTLELGDSALYLCASSLDRFYNEQFFGPGTRLTVL.

This chain links TRBV28 with TRBJ2-7; D uncertain. The CDR3 covers 15 residues. Germline values: CDR1 MDHEN, CDR2 SYDVKM. V gave up 1 base and J gave up 3 bases, with 13 bases separating them. CDR3 sequence reads: CASSLSWSSYYEQYF. The DNA of the CDR3 is TGTGCCAGCAGTTTATCGTGGTCCTCCTACTACGAGCAGTACTTC.

This clone was picked up a small number of times. The chain employs TRBV19 and TRBJ2-7, with TRBD1 matching 7 bases. The CDR3 has 17 amino acids. The germline V gene encodes CDR1 LNHDA and CDR2 SQIVND (reference sequence). The ends lost 1 base at V and 2 bases at J; junction bases unmatched: 11. CDR3 in amino acids: CASSIGIWADRAYEQYF. Here the CDR3 DNA reads TGTGCCAGTAGTATAGGGATTTGGGCTGACAGGGCCTACGAGCAGTACTTC.

The rearrangement joins TRBV6-6 to TRBJ1-4; weak D call: TRBD1 (6 bases). Germline V gives CDR1 MNHNY, CDR2 SVGAGI (reference sequence). Deletions cut 6 bases from V and 3 bases from J, with 14 bases between. This CDR3 has 15 residues. The CDR3 reads CASSGGGGANEKLFF. The CDR3, as DNA: TGTGCCAGCAGCGGGGGCGGGGGAGCTAATGAAAAACTGTTTTTT.

The genes are TRBV7-9 and TRBJ2-5; possibly TRBD1 for D (5 bases). This CDR3 spans 13 amino acids. Germline loops: CDR1 SEHNR, CDR2 FQNEAQ (reference sequence). Trimming took 5 bases from V and 5 from J, leaving 12 bases between them. Here the CDR3 reads CASSPGPGETQYF. The DNA for the CDR3 is TGTGCCAGCAGCCCCGGACCAGGGGAGACCCAGTACTTC.

This clone showed up just a few times. J is TRBJ1-1 and V is TRBV19, with D possibly being TRBD1 (5 bases). The length of the CDR3 is 15 residues. Between the trimmed V and J ends, which lost 3 bases and 5 bases, there was a span of 16 bases. Germline lookup yields CDR1 LNHDA and CDR2 SQIVND (reference sequence). DNA for the CDR3: TGTGCCAGTAGTATGCAGGTGTGGAAGGGGACTGAAGCTTTCTTT. Amino acid sequence: CASSMQVWKGTEAFF.

The chain recombines TRBV7-8 with TRBJ2-7; D is unclear. The CDR3 extends over 13 amino acids. V lost 5 bases and J 6 bases, leaving 14 bases between the germline ends. Germline CDR1 SGHVS, CDR2 FQNEAQ. The CDR3 sequence is CASSAAWAPEQYF. DNA of the CDR3: TGTGCCAGCAGCGCAGCCTGGGCACCCGAGCAGTACTTC.

This sequence joins TRBV6-5 and TRBJ2-3; 7 bases map to TRBD2. V shed 6 bases and J 5 bases; nucleotides not matched to a gene: 5. The CDR3 spans 13 residues. Looked up from germline, CDR1 is MNHEY and CDR2 is SVGAGI. CDR3 bases: TGTGCCAGCAGCCGGGGGGTAAAAGATACGCAGTATTTT. It codes for CASSRGVKDTQYF.

J is TRBJ2-1 and V is TRBV27; TRBD2 agrees at 14 bases. The CDR3 runs to 16 residues. Looked up from germline, CDR1 is MNHEY and CDR2 is SMNVEV (reference sequence). After removal of 10 bases from V and 2 bases from J, the junction contained 7 bases not matched to a gene. The CDR3 coding sequence is TGTGCCATCGGCAGACTAGCGGGAGGGACCTACAATGAGCAGTTCTTC. This translates into CAIGRLAGGTYNEQFF.

The CDR3 sequence: CASSSQAGGGQETQYF. CDR3 sequence (DNA): TGTGCCAGCAGCTCCCAAGCGGGGGGGGGTCAAGAGACCCAGTACTTC. This chain links TRBV5-4 with TRBJ2-5; TRBD2 aligns across 10 bases. The CDR3 has 16 amino acids. Germline CDR1 is SGHNT and CDR2 is YYREEE (reference sequence). V was pared by 3 bases and J by 2 bases, with 7 bases of the junction left unmatched.